This TCR beta chain is drawn from a study of shared clonotypes between healthy human individuals. Overall study context: Each donor contributed plates that comprised three CD4 naive, three CD4 memory, two CD8 naive and one CD8 memory. Study-wide findings and caveats: There were few donors, and this limited the genetic and exposure-history diversity represented.

The CDR3 loop spans 19 amino acids. The germline CDR1 and CDR2 sequences are LGHNA and YSLEER. The V gene end was trimmed by 3 bases and the J gene end by 0 bases; junction bases not matched to a gene: 16. Comments on this clone: Its antigen is not known.

Profiled with immunoSEQ multiplex PCR; TCRdb holds only in-frame clones, not every one. Of 630,000 or so clones in the sample, roughly 98% were seen once. Terminally differentiated effector memory CD45RA+ cells were left out of the naive CD8 fraction, which was CD45RO-negative and positively selected for CCR7. Donors comprised healthy HIV-negative adults lacking recent acute infections or vaccinations. The receptor was isolated from a man between 25 and 39 years old in good health. The sample taken for sequencing was naive CD8+ T cells sorted from blood. The rearrangement joins TRBV4-3 to TRBJ1-2, with 7 positions matching TRBD1. CDR3 loop: CASSQAAGTVLTSNYGYTF. DNA for the CDR3: TGCGCCAGCAGCCAGGCCGCTGGGACAGTCCTTACGTCTAACTATGGCTACACCTTC.